Listed here is a single TCR beta chain. Its antigen remains undetermined. No clone much larger than this one lies a single base away; base qualities are absent. Per the publication, the time point label means: about 28 days (+/-7) after the second vaccine dose. Because spike-specific TCR depth and breadth did not differ between the two schedules, AZD1222 recipients who got a second dose at roughly 4 weeks were pooled with those who got a second dose at roughly 12 weeks. Vaccinee samples came from UK trials COV001 and COV002, including a single-blind randomized controlled phase 2/3 trial of AZD1222 (ChAdOx1 nCoV-19) in healthy adults. Trial participant PBMC samples were collected at day 0 and day 28 after the second dose for TCRbeta chain sequencing. The data belong to a study of T cell responses to AZD1222 COVID-19 vaccine (dated by TCRdb to 2020 to 2022). Turning to the overall study: TCR sequencing covered 230 or so trial participants: 207 given two doses of AZD1222 and about 26 given two doses of MenACWY control vaccine. Enrollment into the trials was organized by age into subgroups of 18-55, 56-69 and 70-plus years, and those subgroups contained roughly 160, 29 and 62 TCR-sequenced participants, respectively.

What the authors observed across the whole study: In the small 56-69-year group, the increase in depth fell short of significance, most likely because of low power. Epitopes outside the regions mutated in the B.1.351 and B.1.1.7 variants were reportedly recognized by nearly half of the unique spike-specific TCRs. Only a handful of AZD1222 recipients were SARS-CoV-2 seropositive at baseline, limiting conclusions about previously exposed vaccinees. After two AZD1222 doses, both the breadth and the depth of spike-specific TCRs were significantly higher than at day 0 and than in MenACWY recipients. Because no day 14 peak-response samples were available, repertoires were characterized only after the peak T cell response. Participants were mostly white British, with more females than males. The authors suggested clonal diversity may have been underestimated. The vaccine-associated CD4 TCRs covered the entire spike protein, and the dominant responses fell in regions 160-218 and 743-854.

The CDR3 regions of human TCRbeta chains were analyzed by immunosequencing. The authors' pipeline ran thus. TCRs in the repertoires were compared against a reference library of SARS-CoV-2-specific TCRs that had been generated with the MIRA antigen-specificity platform. Breadth was defined as the fraction of unique TCRs that were SARS-CoV-2-associated, and depth was defined as the fraction of total T cells that were SARS-CoV-2-associated. Using the MIRA data, each spike-specific TCR was assigned both to the spike region to which the TCR was reactive and to a CD4 or CD8 class. Log10-transformed breadth and depth values were compared by one-way ANOVA with Sidak's multiple comparisons tests. Held by TCRdb, this immuneACCESS table contains in-frame sequences only and omits some clones. Under half of the omission traces to an unresolved V gene where checked; the cause of the rest is unknown. D and trimming come from the DNA, and the V and J calls and clone size come from that table. In this sample the table shows more than 100,000 clones, roughly nine tenths of which occur a single time. The biggest ten clones account for just over 2.5% of the sample.

The CDR3 runs 13 residues from the cysteine to the phenylalanine. Only CDR3 DNA is held: 39 bases, read in frame from base 1. Sequences KGHSH (CDR1) and LQKENI (CDR2) are obtained from the germline V gene. The junction shows trimming of 0 bases on V and 8 bases on J, plus 10 bases between the germline ends. The starting material was peripheral blood, obtained 28 days after the second AZD1222 dose. The receptor chain draws on TRBV18 and TRBJ1-2; possibly the D gene is TRBD1, per 6 matching bases. This receptor was taken from an adult who received the AZD1222 COVID-19 vaccine. The bases are TGTGCCAGCTCACCACCCGCAGGGGTCGGCTACACCTTC. This gives the protein CASSPPAGVGYTF.